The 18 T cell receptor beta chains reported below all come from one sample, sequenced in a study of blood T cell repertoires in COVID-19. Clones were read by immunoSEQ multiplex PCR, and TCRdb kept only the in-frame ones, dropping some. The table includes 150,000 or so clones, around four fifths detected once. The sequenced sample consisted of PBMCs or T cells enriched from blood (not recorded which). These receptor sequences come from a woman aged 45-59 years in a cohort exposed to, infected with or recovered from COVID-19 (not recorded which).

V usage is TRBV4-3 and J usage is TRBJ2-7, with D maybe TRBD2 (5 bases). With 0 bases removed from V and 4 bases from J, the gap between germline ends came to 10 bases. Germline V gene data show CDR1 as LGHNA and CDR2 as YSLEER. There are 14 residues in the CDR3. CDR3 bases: TGCGCCAGCAGCCAAGAGGACTCGAAATACGAGCAGTACTTC. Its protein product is CASSQEDSKYEQYF.

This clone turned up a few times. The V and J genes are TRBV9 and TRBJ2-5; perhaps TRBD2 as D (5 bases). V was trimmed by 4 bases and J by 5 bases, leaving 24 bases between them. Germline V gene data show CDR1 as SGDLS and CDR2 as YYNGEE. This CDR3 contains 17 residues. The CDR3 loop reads CASSLSNRGWERETQYF. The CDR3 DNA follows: TGTGCCAGCAGCCTCAGCAACCGAGGGTGGGAACGGGAGACCCAGTACTTC.

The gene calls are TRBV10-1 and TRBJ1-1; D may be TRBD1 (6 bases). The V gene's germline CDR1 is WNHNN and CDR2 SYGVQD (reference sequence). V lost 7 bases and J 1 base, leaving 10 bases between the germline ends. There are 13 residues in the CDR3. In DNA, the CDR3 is TGCGCCAGCACCCCGACAGGGAACACTGAAGCTTTCTTT. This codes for CASTPTGNTEAFF.

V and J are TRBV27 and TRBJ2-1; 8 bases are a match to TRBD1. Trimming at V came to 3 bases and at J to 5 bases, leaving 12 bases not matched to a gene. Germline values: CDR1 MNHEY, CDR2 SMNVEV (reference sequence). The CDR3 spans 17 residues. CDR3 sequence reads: CASSFPGGQGYNNEQFF. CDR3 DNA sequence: TGTGCCAGCAGTTTCCCCGGAGGACAGGGATACAACAATGAGCAGTTCTTC.

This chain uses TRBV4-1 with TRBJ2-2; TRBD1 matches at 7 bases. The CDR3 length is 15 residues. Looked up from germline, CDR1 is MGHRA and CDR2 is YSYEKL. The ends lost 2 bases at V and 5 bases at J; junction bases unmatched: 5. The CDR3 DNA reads TGCGCCAGCAGCCAATCGGGCAGGGGGACCGGGGAGCTGTTTTTT. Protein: CASSQSGRGTGELFF.

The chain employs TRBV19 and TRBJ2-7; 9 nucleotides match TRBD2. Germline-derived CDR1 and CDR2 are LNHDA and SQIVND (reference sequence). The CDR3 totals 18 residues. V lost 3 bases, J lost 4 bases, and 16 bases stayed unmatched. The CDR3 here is CASSMWASGDPQRYEQYF. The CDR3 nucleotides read TGTGCCAGTAGTATGTGGGCTAGCGGGGACCCTCAGAGGTACGAGCAGTACTTC.

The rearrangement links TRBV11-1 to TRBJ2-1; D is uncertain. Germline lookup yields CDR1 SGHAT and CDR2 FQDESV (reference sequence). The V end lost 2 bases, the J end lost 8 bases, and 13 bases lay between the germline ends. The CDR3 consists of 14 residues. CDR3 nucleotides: TGTGCCAGCAGCTTAATGCGTATGGCGGATGAGCAGTTCTTC. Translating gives CASSLMRMADEQFF.

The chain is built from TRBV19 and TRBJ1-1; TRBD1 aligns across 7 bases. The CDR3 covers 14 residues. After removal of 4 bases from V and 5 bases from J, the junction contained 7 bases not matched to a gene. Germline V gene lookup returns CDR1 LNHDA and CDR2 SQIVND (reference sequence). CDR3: CASSSIVRGTEAFF. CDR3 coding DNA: TGTGCCAGTAGTAGTATAGTCAGGGGGACTGAAGCTTTCTTT.

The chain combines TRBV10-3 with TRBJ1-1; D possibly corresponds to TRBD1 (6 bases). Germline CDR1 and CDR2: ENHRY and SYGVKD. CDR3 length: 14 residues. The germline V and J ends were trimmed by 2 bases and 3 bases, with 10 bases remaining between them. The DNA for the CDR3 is TGTGCCATCAGTGAGCGGCCAGGGGACACTGAAGCTTTCTTT. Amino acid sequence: CAISERPGDTEAFF.

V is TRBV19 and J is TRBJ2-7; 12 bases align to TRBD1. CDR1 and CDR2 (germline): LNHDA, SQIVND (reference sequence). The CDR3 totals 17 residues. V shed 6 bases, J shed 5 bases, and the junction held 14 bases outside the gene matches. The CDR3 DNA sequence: TGTGCCAGTAGCCTAGGAACCGGGACAGGGGGCCGGGACGAGCAGTACTTC. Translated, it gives CASSLGTGTGGRDEQYF. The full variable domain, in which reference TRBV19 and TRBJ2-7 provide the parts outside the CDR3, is DGGITQSPKYLFRKEGQNVTLSCEQNLNHDAMYWYRQDPGQGLRLIYYSQIVNDFQKGDIAEGYSVSREKKESFPLTVTSAQKNPTAFYLCASSLGTGTGGRDEQYFGPGTRLTVT.

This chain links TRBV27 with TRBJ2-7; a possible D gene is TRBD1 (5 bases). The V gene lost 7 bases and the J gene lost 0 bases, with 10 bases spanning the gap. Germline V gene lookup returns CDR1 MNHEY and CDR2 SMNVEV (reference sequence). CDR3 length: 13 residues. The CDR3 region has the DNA TGTGCCAGCAAAGGGGATAGCTCCTACGAGCAGTACTTC. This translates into CASKGDSSYEQYF.

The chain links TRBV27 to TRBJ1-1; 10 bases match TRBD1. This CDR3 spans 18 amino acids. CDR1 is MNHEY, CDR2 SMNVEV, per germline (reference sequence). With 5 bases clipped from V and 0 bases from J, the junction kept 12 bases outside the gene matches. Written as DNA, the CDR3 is TGTGCCAGCAGTACAGACAGGGGGCGCGGAATCATGAACACTGAAGCTTTCTTT. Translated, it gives CASSTDRGRGIMNTEAFF.

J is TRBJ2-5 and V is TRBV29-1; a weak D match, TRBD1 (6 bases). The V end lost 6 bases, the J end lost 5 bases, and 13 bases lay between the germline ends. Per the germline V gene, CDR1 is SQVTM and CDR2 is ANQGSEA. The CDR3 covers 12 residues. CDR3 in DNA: TGCAGCGTAGCACAGGGTGAGGAGACCCAGTACTTC. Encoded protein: CSVAQGEETQYF. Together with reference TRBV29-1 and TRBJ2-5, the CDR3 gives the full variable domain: SAVISQKPSRDICQRGTSLTIQCQVDSQVTMMFWYRQQPGQSLTLIATANQGSEATYESGFVIDKFPISRPNLTFSTLTVSNMSPEDSSIYLCSVAQGEETQYFGPGTRLLVL.

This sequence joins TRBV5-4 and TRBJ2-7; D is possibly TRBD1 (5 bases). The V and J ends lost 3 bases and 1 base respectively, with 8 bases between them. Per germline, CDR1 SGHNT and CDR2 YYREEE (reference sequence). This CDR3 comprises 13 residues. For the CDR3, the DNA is TGTGCCAGCAGCTCAGACAGTTCCTACGAGCAGTACTTC. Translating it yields CASSSDSSYEQYF.

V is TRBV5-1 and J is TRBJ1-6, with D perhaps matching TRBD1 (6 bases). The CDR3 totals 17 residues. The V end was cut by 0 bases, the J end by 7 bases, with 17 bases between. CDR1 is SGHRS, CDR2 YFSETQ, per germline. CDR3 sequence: CASSLAGGASLNSPLHF. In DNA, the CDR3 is TGCGCCAGCAGCTTGGCCGGGGGGGCTTCTCTCAATTCACCCCTCCACTTT. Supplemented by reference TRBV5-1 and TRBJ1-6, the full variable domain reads KAGVTQTPRYLIKTRGQQVTLSCSPISGHRSVSWYQQTPGQGLQFLFEYFSETQRNKGNFPGRFSGRQFSNSRSEMNVSTLELGDSALYLCASSLAGGASLNSPLHFGNGTRLTVT.

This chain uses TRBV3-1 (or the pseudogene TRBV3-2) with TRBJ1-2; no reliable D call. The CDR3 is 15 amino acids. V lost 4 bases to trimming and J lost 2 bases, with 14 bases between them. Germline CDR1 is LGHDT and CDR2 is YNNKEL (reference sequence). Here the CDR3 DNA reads TGTGCCAGCAGCCCGGTCTCCTCGCAAAACTATGGCTACACCTTC. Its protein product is CASSPVSSQNYGYTF.

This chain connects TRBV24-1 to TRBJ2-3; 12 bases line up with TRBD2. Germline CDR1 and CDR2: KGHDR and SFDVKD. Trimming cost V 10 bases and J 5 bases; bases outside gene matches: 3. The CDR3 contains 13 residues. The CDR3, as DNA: TGTGCCACTGGACTAGCGGGGAGAGATACGCAGTATTTT. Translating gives CATGLAGRDTQYF.

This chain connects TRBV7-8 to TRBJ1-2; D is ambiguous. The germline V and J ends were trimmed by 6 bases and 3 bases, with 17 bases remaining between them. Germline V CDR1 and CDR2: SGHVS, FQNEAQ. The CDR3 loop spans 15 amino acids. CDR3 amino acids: CASSSREAIDYGYTF. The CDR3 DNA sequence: TGTGCCAGCAGTAGCCGGGAAGCGATTGACTATGGCTACACCTTC. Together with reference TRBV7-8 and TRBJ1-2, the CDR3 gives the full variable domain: GAGVSQSPRYKVAKRGQDVALRCDPISGHVSLFWYQQALGQGPEFLTYFQNEAQLDKSGLPSDRFFAERPEGSVSTLKIQRTQQEDSAVYLCASSSREAIDYGYTFGSGTRLTVV.